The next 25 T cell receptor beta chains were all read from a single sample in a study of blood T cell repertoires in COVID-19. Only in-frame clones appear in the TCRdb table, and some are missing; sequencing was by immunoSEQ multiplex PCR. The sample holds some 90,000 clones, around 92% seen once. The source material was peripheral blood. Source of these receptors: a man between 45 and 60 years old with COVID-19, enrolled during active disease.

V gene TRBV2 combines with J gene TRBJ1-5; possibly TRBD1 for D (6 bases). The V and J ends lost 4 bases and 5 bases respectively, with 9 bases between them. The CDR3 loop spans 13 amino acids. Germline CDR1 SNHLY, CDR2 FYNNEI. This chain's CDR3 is CASSGGGDQPQHF. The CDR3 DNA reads TGTGCCAGCAGTGGGGGGGGCGATCAGCCCCAGCATTTT.

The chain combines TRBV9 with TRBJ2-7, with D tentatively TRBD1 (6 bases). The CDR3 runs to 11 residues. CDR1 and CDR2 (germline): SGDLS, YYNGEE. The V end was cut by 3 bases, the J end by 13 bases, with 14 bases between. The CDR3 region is CASSGQVSKYF. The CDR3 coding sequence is TGTGCCAGCAGCGGACAGGTCTCCAAATACTTC.

This chain's CDR3 is CASSLDRVTDTQYF. For the CDR3, the DNA is TGTGCCAGCAGCTTGGACAGGGTCACAGATACGCAGTATTTT. The chain uses TRBV5-4 and TRBJ2-3, with a tentative D call TRBD1 (6 bases). CDR1 is SGHNT and CDR2 is YYREEE in the germline V gene (reference sequence). This CDR3 has 14 amino acids. V lost 0 bases, J lost 2 bases, and 7 bases lay in between. The entire variable domain, with the rest obtained from reference TRBV5-4 and TRBJ2-3, is as follows: ETGVTQSPTHLIKTRGQQVTLRCSSQSGHNTVSWYQQALGQGPQFIFQYYREEENGRGNFPPRFSGLQFPNYSSELNVNALELDDSALYLCASSLDRVTDTQYFGPGTRLTVL.

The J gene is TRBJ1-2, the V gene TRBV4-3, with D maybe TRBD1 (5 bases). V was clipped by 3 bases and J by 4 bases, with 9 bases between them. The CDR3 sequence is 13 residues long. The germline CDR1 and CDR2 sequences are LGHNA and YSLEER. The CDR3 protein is CASSHGRGYGYTF. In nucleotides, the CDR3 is TGCGCCAGCAGCCACGGAAGGGGCTATGGCTACACCTTC.

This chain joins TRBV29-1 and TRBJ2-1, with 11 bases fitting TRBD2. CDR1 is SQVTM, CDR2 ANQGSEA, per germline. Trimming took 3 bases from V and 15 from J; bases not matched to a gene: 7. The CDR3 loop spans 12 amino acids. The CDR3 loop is CSVDTSGGLGFF. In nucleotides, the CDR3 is TGCAGCGTTGACACTAGCGGGGGACTCGGGTTCTTC.

CDR3 region: CASSKSDRGRGMTEAFF. In DNA, the CDR3 is TGCGCCAGCAGCAAGTCAGACAGGGGACGAGGGATGACTGAAGCTTTCTTT. J is TRBJ1-1 and V is TRBV5-1, with 8 bases that match TRBD1. CDR1 and CDR2 from the germline V gene are SGHRS and YFSETQ. The trim removed 4 bases at V and 5 bases at J, leaving 16 bases unmatched. The CDR3 sequence is 17 residues long.

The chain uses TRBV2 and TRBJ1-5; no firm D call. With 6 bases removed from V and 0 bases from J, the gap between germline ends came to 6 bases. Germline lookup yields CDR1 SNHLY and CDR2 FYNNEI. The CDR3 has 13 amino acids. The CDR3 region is CASRADSNQPQHF. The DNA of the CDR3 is TGTGCCAGCAGGGCAGATAGCAATCAGCCCCAGCATTTT.

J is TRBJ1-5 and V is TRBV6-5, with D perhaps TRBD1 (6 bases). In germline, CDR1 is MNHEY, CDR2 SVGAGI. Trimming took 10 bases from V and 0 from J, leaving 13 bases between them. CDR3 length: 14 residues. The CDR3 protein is CATYRVGSNQPQHF. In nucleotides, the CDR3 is TGTGCCACCTACAGGGTCGGTAGCAATCAGCCCCAGCATTTT.

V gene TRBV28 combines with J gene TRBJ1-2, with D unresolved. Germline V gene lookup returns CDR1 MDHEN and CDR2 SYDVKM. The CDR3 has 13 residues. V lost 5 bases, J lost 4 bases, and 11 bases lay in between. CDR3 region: CASSRGGSYGYTF. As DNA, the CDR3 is TGTGCCAGCAGTAGAGGAGGGTCCTATGGCTACACCTTC.

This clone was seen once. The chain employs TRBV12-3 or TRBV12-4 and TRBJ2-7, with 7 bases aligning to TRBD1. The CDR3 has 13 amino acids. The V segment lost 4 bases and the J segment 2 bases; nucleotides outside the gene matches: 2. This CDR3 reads CASSWGQTYEQYF. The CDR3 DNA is TGTGCCAGCAGTTGGGGACAGACCTACGAGCAGTACTTC.

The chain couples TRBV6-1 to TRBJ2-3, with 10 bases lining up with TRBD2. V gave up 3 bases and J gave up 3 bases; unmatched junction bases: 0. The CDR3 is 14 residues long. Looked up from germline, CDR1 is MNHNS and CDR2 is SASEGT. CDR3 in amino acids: CASSEGLATDTQYF. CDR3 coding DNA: TGTGCCAGCAGTGAGGGACTAGCGACAGATACGCAGTATTTT.

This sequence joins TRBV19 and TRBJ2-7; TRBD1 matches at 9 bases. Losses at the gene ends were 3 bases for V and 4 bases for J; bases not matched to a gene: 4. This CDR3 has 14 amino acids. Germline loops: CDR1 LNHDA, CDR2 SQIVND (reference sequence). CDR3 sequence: CASSIRDRAYEQYF. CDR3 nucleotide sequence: TGTGCCAGTAGTATCCGGGACAGGGCGTACGAGCAGTACTTC.

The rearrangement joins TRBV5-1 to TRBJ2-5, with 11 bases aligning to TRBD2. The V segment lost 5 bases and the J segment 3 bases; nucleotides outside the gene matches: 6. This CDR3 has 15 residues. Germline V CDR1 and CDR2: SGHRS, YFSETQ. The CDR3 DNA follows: TGCGCCAGCAGAACCGGGACTAGCGGTAAAGAGACCCAGTACTTC. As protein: CASRTGTSGKETQYF.

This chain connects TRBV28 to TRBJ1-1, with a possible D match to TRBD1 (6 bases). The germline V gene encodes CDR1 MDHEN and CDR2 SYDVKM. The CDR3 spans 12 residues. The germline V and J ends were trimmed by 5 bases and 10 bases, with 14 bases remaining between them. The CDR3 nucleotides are TGTGCCAGCAGTATTAGGGGGATCGCAGCTTTCTTT. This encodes CASSIRGIAAFF.

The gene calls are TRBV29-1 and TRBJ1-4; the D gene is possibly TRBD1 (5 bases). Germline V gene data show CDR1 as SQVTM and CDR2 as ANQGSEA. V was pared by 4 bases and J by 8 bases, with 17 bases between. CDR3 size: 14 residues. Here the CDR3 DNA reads TGCAGCGTTGCCTCTCAGGGAGGATGGGAAAAACTGTTTTTT. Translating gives CSVASQGGWEKLFF.

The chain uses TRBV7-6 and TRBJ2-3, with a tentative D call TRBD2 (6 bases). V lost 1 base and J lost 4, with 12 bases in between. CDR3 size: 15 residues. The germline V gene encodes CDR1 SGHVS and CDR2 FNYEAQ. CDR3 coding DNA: TGTGCCAGCAGCTTAGTGGCGGGATCCGCAGATACGCAGTATTTT. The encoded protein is CASSLVAGSADTQYF.

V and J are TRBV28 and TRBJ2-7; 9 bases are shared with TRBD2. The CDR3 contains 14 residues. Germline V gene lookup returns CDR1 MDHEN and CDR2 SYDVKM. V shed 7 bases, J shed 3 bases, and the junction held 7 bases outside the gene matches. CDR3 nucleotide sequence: TGTGCCAGCACCCCGAGCGGGGGGCTCTACGAGCAGTACTTC. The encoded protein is CASTPSGGLYEQYF.

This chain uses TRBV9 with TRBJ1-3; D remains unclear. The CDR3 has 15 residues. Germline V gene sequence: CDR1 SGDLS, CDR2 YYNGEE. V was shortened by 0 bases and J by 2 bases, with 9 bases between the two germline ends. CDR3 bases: TGTGCCAGCAGCGTAGGGGCAGTACCTGGAAACACCATATATTTT. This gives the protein CASSVGAVPGNTIYF.

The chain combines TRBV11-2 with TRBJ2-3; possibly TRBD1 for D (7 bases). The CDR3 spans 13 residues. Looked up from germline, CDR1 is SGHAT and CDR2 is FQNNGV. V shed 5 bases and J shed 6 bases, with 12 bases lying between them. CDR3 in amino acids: CASSARGADTQYF. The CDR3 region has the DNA TGTGCCAGCAGCGCCAGGGGGGCGGATACGCAGTATTTT. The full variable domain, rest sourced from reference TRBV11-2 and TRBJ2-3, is EAGVAQSPRYKIIEKRQSVAFWCNPISGHATLYWYQQILGQGPKLLIQFQNNGVVDDSQLPKDRFSAERLKGVDSTLKIQPAKLEDSAVYLCASSARGADTQYFGPGTRLTVL.

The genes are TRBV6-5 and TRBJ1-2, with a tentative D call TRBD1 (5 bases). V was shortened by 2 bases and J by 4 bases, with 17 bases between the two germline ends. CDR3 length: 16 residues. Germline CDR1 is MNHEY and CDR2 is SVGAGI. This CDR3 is CASSYHLTASFYGYTF. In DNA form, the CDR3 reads TGTGCCAGCAGTTACCACCTGACAGCTTCATTCTATGGCTACACCTTC.

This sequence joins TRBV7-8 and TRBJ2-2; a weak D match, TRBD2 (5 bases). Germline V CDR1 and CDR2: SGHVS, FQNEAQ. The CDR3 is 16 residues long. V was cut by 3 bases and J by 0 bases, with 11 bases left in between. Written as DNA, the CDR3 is TGTGCCAGCAGCTTCCGATTGGGAGCGAACACCGGGGAGCTGTTTTTT. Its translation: CASSFRLGANTGELFF. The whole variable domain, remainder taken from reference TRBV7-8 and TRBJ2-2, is GAGVSQSPRYKVAKRGQDVALRCDPISGHVSLFWYQQALGQGPEFLTYFQNEAQLDKSGLPSDRFFAERPEGSVSTLKIQRTQQEDSAVYLCASSFRLGANTGELFFGEGSRLTVL.

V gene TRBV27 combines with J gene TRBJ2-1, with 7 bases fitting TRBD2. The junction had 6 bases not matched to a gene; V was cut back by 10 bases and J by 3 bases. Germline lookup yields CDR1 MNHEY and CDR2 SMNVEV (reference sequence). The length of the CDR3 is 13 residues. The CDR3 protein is CATKGLRYNEQFF. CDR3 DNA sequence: TGTGCCACCAAGGGACTACGCTACAATGAGCAGTTCTTC.

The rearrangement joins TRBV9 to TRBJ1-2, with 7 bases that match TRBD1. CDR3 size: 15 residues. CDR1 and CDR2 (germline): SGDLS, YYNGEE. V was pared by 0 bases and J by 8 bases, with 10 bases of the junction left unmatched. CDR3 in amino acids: CASSVAGGLRDGYTF. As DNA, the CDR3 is TGTGCCAGCAGCGTAGCAGGGGGGCTTCGTGACGGCTACACCTTC.

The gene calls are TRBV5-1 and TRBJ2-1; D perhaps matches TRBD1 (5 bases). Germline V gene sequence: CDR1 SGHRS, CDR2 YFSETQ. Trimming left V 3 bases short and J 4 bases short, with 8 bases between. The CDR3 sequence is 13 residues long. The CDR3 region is CASSSDTYNEQFF. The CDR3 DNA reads TGCGCCAGCAGCTCGGACACGTACAATGAGCAGTTCTTC.

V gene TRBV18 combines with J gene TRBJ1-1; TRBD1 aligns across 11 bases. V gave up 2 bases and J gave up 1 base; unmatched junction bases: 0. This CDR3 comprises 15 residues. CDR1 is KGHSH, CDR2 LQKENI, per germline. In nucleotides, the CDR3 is TGTGCCAGCTCACCAGGGACAGGGGGGAACACTGAAGCTTTCTTT. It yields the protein CASSPGTGGNTEAFF.